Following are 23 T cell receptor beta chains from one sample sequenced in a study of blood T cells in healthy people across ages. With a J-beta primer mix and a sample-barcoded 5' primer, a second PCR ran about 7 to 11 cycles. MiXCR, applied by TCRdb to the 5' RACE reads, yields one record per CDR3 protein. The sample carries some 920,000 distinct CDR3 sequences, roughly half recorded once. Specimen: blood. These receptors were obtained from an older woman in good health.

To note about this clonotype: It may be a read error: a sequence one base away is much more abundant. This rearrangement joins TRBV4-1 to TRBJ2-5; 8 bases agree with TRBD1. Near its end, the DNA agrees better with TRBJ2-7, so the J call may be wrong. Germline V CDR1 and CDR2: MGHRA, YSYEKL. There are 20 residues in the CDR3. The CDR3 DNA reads TGCGCCAGCAACCCCGGCCGGACAGGGATTCGGCTTACTCCCTCCTACGAGCAGTACTTC. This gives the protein CASNPGRTGIRLTPSYEQYF.

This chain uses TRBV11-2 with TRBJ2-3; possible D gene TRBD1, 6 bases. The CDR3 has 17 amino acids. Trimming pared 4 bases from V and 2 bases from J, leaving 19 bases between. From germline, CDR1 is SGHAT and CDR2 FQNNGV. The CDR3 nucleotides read TGTGCCAGCAGCTCTACCAAGGGCGCAGGGGCCACAGATACGCAGTATTTT. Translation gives CASSSTKGAGATDTQYF.

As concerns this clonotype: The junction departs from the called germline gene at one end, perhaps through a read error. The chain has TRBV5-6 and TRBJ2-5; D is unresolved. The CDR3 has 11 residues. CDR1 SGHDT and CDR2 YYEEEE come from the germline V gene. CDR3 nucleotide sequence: TGTGCCAGCGGCTTTAATCAGGAGCAGTACTTC. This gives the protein CASGFNQEQYF.

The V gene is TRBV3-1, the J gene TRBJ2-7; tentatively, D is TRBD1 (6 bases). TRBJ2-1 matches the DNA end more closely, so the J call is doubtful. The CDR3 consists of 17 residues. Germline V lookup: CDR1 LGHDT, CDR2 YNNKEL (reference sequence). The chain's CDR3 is CASSQDETGVSYNEQFF. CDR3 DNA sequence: TGTGCCAGCAGCCAAGATGAGACAGGAGTAAGTTACAATGAGCAGTTCTTC.

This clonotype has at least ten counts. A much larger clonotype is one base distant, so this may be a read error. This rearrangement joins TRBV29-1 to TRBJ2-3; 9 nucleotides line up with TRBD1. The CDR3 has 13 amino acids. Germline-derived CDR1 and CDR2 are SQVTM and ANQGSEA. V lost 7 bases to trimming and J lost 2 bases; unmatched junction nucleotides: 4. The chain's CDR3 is CSGGTGITDTQYF. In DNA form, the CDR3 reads TGCAGCGGGGGGACAGGGATCACAGATACGCAGTATTTT.

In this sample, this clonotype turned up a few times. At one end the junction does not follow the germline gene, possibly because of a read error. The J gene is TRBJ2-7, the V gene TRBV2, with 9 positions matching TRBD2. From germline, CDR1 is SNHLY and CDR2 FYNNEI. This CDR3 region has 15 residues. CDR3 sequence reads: CASNQGGRASHEQYF. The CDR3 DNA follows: TGTGCCAGCAATCAAGGCGGGAGGGCCTCCCACGAGCAGTACTTC. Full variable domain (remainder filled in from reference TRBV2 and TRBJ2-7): EPEVTQTPSHQVTQMGQEVILRCVPISNHLYFYWYRQILGQKVEFLVSFYNNEISEKSEIFDDQFSVERPDGSNFTLKIRSTKLEDSAMYFCASNQGGRASHEQYFGPGTRLTVT.

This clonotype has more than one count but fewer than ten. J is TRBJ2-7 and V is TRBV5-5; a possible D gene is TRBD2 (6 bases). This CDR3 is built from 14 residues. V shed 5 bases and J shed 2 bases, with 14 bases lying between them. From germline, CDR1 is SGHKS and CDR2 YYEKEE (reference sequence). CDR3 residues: CASSFGDSTYEQYF. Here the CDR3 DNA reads TGTGCCAGCAGTTTTGGGGACTCAACCTACGAGCAGTACTTC. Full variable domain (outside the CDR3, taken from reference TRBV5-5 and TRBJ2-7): DAGVTQSPTHLIKTRGQQVTLRCSPISGHKSVSWYQQVLGQGPQFIFQYYEKEERGRGNFPDRFSARQFPNYSSELNVNALLLGDSALYLCASSFGDSTYEQYFGPGTRLTVT.

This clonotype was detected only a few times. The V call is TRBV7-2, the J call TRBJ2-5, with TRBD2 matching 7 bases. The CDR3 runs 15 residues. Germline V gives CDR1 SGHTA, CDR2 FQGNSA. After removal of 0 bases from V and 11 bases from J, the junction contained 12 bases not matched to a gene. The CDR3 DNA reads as TGTGCCAGCAGCTTAGCGGGAGGGCCAAACAATGAGCAGTACTTC. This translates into CASSLAGGPNNEQYF.

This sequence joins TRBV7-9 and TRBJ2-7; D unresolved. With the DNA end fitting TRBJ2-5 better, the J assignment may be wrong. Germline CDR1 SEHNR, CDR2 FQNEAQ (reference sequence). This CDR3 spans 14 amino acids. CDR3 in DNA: TGTGCCAGCAGCTTATCGGCCCAAGGAGAGACCCAGTACTTC. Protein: CASSLSAQGETQYF.

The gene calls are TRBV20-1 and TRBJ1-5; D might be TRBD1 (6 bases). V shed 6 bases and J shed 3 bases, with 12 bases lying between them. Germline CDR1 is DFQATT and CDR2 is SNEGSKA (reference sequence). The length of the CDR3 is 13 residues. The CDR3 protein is CSAGGRDNQPQHF. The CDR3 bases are TGCAGTGCCGGGGGCAGGGACAATCAGCCCCAGCATTTT.

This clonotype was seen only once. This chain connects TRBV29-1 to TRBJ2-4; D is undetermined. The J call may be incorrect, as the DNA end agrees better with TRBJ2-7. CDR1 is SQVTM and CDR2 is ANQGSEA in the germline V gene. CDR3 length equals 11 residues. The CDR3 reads CSVGSTVEQYF. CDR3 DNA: TGCAGCGTTGGGAGCACCGTCGAGCAGTACTTC.

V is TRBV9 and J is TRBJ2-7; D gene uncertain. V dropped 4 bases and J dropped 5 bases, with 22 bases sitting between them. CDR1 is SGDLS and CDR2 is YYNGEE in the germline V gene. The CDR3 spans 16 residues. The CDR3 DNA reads TGTGCCAGCAGCCCGTCCCCAAAATCCTCCCCCAACGAGCAGTACTTC. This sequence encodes CASSPSPKSSPNEQYF.

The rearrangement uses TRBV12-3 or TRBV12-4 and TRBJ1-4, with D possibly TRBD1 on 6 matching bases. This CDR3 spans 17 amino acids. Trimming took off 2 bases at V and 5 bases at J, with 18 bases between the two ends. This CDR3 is CASSLSRWGQGNEKLFF. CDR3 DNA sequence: TGTGCCAGCAGTTTATCGAGGTGGGGTCAGGGGAATGAAAAACTGTTTTTT.

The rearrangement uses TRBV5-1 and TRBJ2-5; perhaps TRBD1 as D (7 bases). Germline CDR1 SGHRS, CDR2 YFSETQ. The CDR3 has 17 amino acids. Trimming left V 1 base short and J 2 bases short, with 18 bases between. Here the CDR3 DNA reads TGCGCCAGCAGCTTGCCGCGGACAGGAGGGAGACAAGAGACCCAGTACTTC. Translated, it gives CASSLPRTGGRQETQYF.

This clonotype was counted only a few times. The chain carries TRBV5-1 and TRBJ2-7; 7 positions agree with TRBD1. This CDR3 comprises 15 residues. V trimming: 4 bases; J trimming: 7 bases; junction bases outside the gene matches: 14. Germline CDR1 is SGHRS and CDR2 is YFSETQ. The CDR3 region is CASSRTGQSGVEQYF. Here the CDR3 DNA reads TGCGCCAGCAGCAGAACGGGACAGTCGGGTGTAGAGCAGTACTTC.

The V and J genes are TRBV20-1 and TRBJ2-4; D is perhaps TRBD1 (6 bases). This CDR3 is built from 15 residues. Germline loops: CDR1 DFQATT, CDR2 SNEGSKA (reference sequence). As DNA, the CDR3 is TGCGGGACATCCAGGACAAGCCTTAATGGGAACATTCAGTACTTC. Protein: CGTSRTSLNGNIQYF.

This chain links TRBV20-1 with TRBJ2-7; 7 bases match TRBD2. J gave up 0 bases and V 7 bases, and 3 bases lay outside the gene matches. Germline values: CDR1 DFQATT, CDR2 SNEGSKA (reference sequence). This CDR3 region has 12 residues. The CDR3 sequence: CSGTSDSYEQYF. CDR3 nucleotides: TGCAGTGGTACTAGCGACTCCTACGAGCAGTACTTC.

The CDR3 loop is CASSLLRRPNEKLFF. The CDR3 DNA sequence: TGTGCCAGCAGTTTACTCCGTAGGCCTAATGAAAAACTGTTTTTT. J is TRBJ1-4 and V is TRBV27; no reliable D call. CDR3 length: 15 amino acids. Trimming cost V 2 bases and J 3 bases, with 10 bases left between them. Germline-derived CDR1 and CDR2 are MNHEY and SMNVEV (reference sequence).

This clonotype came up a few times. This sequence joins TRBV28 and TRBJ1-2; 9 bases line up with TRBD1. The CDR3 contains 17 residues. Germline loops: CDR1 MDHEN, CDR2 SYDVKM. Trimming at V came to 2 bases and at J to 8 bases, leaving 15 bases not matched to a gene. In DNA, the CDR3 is TGTGCCAGCAGTTTAGGGGCCACGCCGGGACAGGGTTTCGGCTACACCTTC. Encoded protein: CASSLGATPGQGFGYTF.

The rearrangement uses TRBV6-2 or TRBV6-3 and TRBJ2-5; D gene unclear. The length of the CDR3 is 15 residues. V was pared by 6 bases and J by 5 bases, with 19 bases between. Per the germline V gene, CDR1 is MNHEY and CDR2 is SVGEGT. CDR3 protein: CASRPGTVGVETQYF. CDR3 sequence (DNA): TGTGCCAGCAGGCCCGGAACGGTAGGCGTTGAGACCCAGTACTTC.

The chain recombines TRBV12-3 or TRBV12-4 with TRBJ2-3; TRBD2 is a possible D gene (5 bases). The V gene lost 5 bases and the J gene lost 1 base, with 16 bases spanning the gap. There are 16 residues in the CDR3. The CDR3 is CASSPPRDPRTDTQYF. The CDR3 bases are TGTGCCAGCAGTCCCCCCCGGGATCCCCGCACAGATACGCAGTATTTT.

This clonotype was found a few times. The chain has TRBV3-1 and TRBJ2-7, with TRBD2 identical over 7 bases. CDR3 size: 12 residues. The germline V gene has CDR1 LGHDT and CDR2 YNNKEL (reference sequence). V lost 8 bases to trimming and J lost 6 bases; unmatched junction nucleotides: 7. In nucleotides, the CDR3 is TGTGCCAGCGGGGACTACCCTGCCGAGCAGTACTTC. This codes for CASGDYPAEQYF.

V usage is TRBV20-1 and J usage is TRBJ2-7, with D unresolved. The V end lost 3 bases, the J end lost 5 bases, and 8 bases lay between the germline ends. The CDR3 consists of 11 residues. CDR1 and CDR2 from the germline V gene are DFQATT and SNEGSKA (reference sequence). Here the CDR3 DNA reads TGCAGTGCTAGTCCAGACCACGAGCAGTACTTC. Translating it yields CSASPDHEQYF.